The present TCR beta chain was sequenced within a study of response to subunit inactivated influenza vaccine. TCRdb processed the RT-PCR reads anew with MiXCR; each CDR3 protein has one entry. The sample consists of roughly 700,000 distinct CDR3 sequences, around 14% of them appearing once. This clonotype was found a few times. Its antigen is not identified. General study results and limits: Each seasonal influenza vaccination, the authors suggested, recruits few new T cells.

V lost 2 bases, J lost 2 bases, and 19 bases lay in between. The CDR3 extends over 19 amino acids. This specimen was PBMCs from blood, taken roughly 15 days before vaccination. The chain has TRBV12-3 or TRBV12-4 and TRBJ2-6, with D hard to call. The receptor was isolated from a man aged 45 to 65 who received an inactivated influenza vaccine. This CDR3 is CASSLLHLWSGAGANVLTF. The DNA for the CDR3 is TGTGCCAGCAGTTTATTACATCTATGGTCTGGGGCTGGGGCCAACGTCCTGACTTTC.